This is a list of T cell receptor beta chains from one sample in a study of cytomegalovirus exposure and HLA in healthy donors. This table comes from immunoSEQ multiplex PCR, and its TCRdb copy is limited to in-frame clones, with some not included. This table lists approximately 38,000 clones. The sample was PBMCs. The receptors originated from a man between 25 and 39 years old in good health and CMV-seronegative. CDR3s include the opening cysteine and the closing phenylalanine or tryptophan. The D gene is left open where the match is weak.

d_call	v_call	j_call	cdr3_aa	cdr3_nt
TRBD1	TRBV5-1	TRBJ1-2	CASSLGDSSYGYTF	TGCGCCAGCAGCTTGGGGGACAGCTCCTATGGCTACACCTTC
TRBD2	TRBV25-1	TRBJ2-2	CASSKTSGRGGELFF	TGTGCCAGCAGTAAGACGAGCGGGAGGGGCGGGGAGCTGTTTTTT
.	TRBV29-1	TRBJ2-2	CSVVAANTGELFF	TGCAGCGTTGTGGCGGCGAACACCGGGGAGCTGTTTTTT
TRBD1	TRBV5-1	TRBJ1-6	CASSTPGQTSPLHF	TGCGCCAGCAGCACACCGGGACAGACTTCACCCCTCCACTTT
.	TRBV6-1	TRBJ2-7	CASSEGAGPYEQYF	TGTGCCAGCAGTGAAGGGGCAGGGCCCTACGAGCAGTACTTC
TRBD1	TRBV29-1	TRBJ2-7	CSVFGTGGRSGSPYEQYF	TGCAGCGTGTTCGGGACAGGGGGCAGGAGCGGGTCCCCCTACGAGCAGTACTTC
.	TRBV14	TRBJ1-1	CASRRDGENTEAFF	TGTGCCAGCAGGCGGGACGGCGAGAACACTGAAGCTTTCTTT
.	TRBV19	TRBJ1-1	CASSISKMNTEAFF	TGTGCCAGTAGTATTTCTAAGATGAACACTGAAGCTTTCTTT
.	TRBV7-9	TRBJ2-7	CASSLGLSYEQYF	TGTGCCAGCAGCTTGGGACTTTCCTACGAGCAGTACTTC
.	TRBV7-9	TRBJ1-1	CASSPIHQNEAFF	TGTGCCAGCAGCCCAATTCACCAGAATGAAGCTTTCTTT
.	TRBV5-8	TRBJ2-1	CASSLGQVQFF	TGTGCCAGCAGCTTGGGACAGGTGCAGTTCTTC
TRBD2	TRBV7-9	TRBJ2-7	CASSHISSGSIYEQYF	TGTGCCAGCAGCCACATCTCTAGCGGGAGTATCTACGAGCAGTACTTC
TRBD2	TRBV7-2	TRBJ2-1	CASSRLAGGGDEQFF	TGTGCCAGCAGCAGACTAGCGGGAGGAGGTGATGAGCAGTTCTTC
.	TRBV29-1	TRBJ1-2	CSVDPPRGYTF	TGCAGCGTTGACCCTCCCAGGGGCTACACCTTC
TRBD2	TRBV4-1	TRBJ2-7	CASSRDPSGSSGIYEQYF	TGCGCCAGCAGCCGCGACCCCTCAGGGTCTAGCGGCATCTACGAGCAGTACTTC
TRBD1	TRBV6-5	TRBJ2-7	CASSYQTGTGVDEQYF	TGTGCCAGCAGTTATCAAACCGGGACAGGGGTGGACGAGCAGTACTTC
TRBD1	TRBV19	TRBJ1-2	CASRGDRTYGYTF	TGTGCCAGTAGGGGGGACAGGACCTATGGCTACACCTTC
.	TRBV7-2	TRBJ2-4	CASSGLAKNIQYF	TGTGCCAGCAGCGGGCTAGCCAAAAACATTCAGTACTTC
TRBD1	TRBV30	TRBJ1-2	CAWSVFRYRGRKDGYTF	TGTGCCTGGAGTGTTTTTCGGTATAGGGGGCGAAAGGATGGCTACACCTTC
TRBD1	TRBV27	TRBJ2-7	CASSPSGQGGGEQYF	TGTGCCAGCAGTCCCTCGGGACAGGGAGGGGGCGAGCAGTACTTC
TRBD1	TRBV10-3	TRBJ1-6	CATVGQAGNSPLHF	TGTGCCACCGTGGGACAGGCGGGGAATTCACCCCTCCACTTT
TRBD2	TRBV19	TRBJ2-3	CASSIREVTDTQYF	TGTGCCAGTAGTATACGGGAGGTCACAGATACGCAGTATTTT
.	TRBV2	TRBJ1-1	CASRPQQGMNTEAFF	TGTGCCAGCAGGCCCCAACAGGGAATGAACACTGAAGCTTTCTTT
.	TRBV6-5	TRBJ2-4	CASWREENIQYF	TGTGCCAGCTGGAGGGAAGAAAACATTCAGTACTTC
.	TRBV4-2	TRBJ2-7	CASSQDSFNEQYF	TGTGCCAGCAGCCAAGACAGTTTTAACGAGCAGTACTTC
.	TRBV4-2	TRBJ2-5	CASSQDWRSQETQYF	TGTGCCAGCAGCCAAGATTGGCGGAGCCAAGAGACCCAGTACTTC
.	TRBV6-6	TRBJ2-2	CASAFAQEKLFF	TGTGCCAGCGCGTTCGCCCAGGAAAAGCTGTTTTTT
TRBD1	TRBV5-1	TRBJ1-1	CASSLDTGGRTEAFF	TGCGCCAGCAGCTTGGATACAGGGGGCAGGACTGAAGCTTTCTTT
TRBD2	TRBV4-3	TRBJ2-5	CASWGGTSGRQETQYF	TGCGCCAGCTGGGGAGGGACTAGCGGGAGGCAAGAGACCCAGTACTTC
.	TRBV7-9	TRBJ1-1	CASSHDTELEAFF	TGTGCCAGCAGCCACGACACCGAACTTGAAGCTTTCTTT
.	TRBV20-1	TRBJ1-1	CSASKGSEAFF	TGCAGTGCTAGTAAGGGGTCTGAAGCTTTCTTT
TRBD1	TRBV6-5	TRBJ1-2	CASRERQGGYTF	TGTGCCAGCAGAGAACGACAGGGAGGCTACACCTTC
.	TRBV7-2	TRBJ1-2	CASSFGGAAGYTF	TGTGCCAGCAGCTTTGGGGGCGCGGCGGGCTACACCTTC
.	TRBV18	TRBJ1-1	CASSPRDSVYTEAFF	TGTGCCAGCTCACCACGCGACTCCGTGTACACTGAAGCTTTCTTT
TRBD2	TRBV4-3	TRBJ2-7	CASSQDATSGYEQYF	TGCGCCAGCAGCCAAGACGCGACTAGCGGTTACGAGCAGTACTTC
.	TRBV4-3	TRBJ2-7	CASSHKFAGPLYF	TGCGCCAGCAGCCACAAATTCGCAGGGCCCCTTTACTTC
.	TRBV29-1	TRBJ1-4	CSVEDLGEKLFF	TGCAGCGTTGAAGATCTCGGTGAAAAACTGTTTTTT
.	TRBV7-2	TRBJ2-7	CASSLSGLTSYEQYF	TGTGCCAGCAGCCTTAGCGGACTGACCTCCTACGAGCAGTACTTC
.	TRBV4-1	TRBJ2-6	CASSQVTGTGANVLTF	TGCGCCAGCAGCCAAGTTACCGGTACTGGGGCCAACGTCCTGACTTTC
.	TRBV18	TRBJ1-1	CASSPKSRGEAFF	TGTGCCAGCTCACCTAAATCCAGGGGTGAAGCTTTCTTT
TRBD1	TRBV7-9	TRBJ1-2	CANLKGTANYGYTF	TGTGCCAACTTAAAGGGGACAGCTAACTATGGCTACACCTTC
TRBD2	TRBV29-1	TRBJ2-1	CSVERAREGSYNEQFF	TGCAGCGTTGAAAGAGCGAGGGAGGGATCCTACAATGAGCAGTTCTTC
TRBD2	TRBV30	TRBJ2-1	CAFGLAGGWNEQFF	TGTGCCTTTGGGCTAGCGGGAGGGTGGAATGAGCAGTTCTTC
.	TRBV7-9	TRBJ1-5	CASSPVVEGEPQHF	TGTGCCAGCAGCCCAGTAGTGGAAGGAGAGCCCCAGCATTTT
TRBD1	TRBV30	TRBJ2-7	CAWTQYRGTREQYF	TGTGCCTGGACTCAATACAGGGGAACTCGAGAGCAGTACTTC
TRBD1	TRBV6-1	TRBJ1-1	CASSEDRGVAEAFF	TGTGCCAGCAGTGAAGACAGGGGAGTAGCTGAAGCTTTCTTT
TRBD1	TRBV18	TRBJ1-2	CASSPLDRGNYGYTF	TGTGCCAGCTCACCTCTGGACAGGGGTAACTATGGCTACACCTTC
TRBD2	TRBV19	TRBJ2-1	CASSIQGGNNEQFF	TGTGCCAGTAGTATACAGGGAGGGAACAATGAGCAGTTCTTC
TRBD2	TRBV5-1	TRBJ2-1	CASSPGTSGRRAYNEQFF	TGCGCCAGCAGCCCTGGGACTAGCGGGAGGCGCGCCTACAATGAGCAGTTCTTC
TRBD2	TRBV18	TRBJ2-3	CASSPPGAGDFSDTQYF	TGTGCCAGCTCACCACCCGGCGCGGGGGACTTTTCAGATACGCAGTATTTT